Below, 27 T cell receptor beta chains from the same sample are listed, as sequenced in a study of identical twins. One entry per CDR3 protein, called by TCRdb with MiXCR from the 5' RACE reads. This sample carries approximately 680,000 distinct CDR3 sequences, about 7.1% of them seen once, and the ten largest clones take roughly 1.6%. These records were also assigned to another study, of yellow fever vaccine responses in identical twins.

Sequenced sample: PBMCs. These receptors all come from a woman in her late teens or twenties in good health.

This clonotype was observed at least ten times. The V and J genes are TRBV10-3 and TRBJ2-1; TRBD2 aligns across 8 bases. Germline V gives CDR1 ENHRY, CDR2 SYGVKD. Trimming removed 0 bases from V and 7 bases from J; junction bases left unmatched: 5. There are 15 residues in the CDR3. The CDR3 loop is CAISESTSVSNEQFF. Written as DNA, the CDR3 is TGTGCCATCAGTGAGTCGACTAGCGTTTCAAATGAGCAGTTCTTC.

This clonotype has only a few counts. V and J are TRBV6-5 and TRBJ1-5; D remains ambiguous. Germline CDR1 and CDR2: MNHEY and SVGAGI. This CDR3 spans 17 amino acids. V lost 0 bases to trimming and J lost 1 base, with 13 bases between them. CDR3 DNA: TGTGCCAGCAGTTACTCTTGGAGTCCTACAAGCAATCAGCCCCAGCATTTT. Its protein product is CASSYSWSPTSNQPQHF.

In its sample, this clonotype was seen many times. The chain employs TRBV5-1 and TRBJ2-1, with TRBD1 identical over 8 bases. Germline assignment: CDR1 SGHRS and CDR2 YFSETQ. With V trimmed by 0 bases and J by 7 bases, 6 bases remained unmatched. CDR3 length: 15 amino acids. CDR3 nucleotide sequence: TGCGCCAGCAGCTTGGGGACAGGGCAAGGGAATGAGCAGTTCTTC. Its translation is CASSLGTGQGNEQFF.

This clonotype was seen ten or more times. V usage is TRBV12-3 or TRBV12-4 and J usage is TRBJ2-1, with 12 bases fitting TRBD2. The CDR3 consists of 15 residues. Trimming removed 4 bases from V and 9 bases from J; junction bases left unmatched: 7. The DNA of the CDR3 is TGTGCCAGCAGTTCAGGGCTAGCGGGAGGGGGTGAGCAGTTCTTC. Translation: CASSSGLAGGGEQFF.

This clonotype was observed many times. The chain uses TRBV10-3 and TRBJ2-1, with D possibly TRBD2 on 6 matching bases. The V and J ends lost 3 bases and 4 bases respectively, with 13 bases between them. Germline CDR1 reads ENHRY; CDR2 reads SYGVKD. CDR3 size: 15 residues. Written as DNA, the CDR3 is TGTGCCATCAGTGACAGGCGGGGAACTTACAATGAGCAGTTCTTC. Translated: CAISDRRGTYNEQFF.

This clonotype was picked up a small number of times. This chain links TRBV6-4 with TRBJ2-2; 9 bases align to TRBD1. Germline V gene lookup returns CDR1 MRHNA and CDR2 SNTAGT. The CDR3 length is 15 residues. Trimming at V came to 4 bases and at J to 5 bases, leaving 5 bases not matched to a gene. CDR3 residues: CASSASGTGTGELFF. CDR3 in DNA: TGTGCCAGCAGTGCTTCCGGGACAGGGACCGGGGAGCTGTTTTTT.

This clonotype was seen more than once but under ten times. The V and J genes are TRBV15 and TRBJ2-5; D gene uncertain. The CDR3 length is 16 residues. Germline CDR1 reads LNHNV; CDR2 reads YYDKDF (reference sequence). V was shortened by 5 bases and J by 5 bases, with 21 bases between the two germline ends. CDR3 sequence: CATSSELWQSEETQYF. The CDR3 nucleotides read TGTGCCACCAGCTCAGAACTTTGGCAGAGCGAGGAGACCCAGTACTTC.

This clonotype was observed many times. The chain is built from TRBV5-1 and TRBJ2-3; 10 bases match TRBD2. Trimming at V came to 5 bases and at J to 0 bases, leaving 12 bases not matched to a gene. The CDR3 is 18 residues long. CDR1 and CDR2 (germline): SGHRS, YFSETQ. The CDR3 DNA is TGCGCCAGCAGAGCTCCGCTAGCGGGAGCTTTGAGCACAGATACGCAGTATTTT. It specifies CASRAPLAGALSTDTQYF.

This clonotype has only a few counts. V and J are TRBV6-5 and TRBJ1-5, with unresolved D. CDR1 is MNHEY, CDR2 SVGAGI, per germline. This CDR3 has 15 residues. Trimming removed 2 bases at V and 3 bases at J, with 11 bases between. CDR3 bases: TGTGCCAGCAGTTACGGCCCGGGGAACAATCAGCCCCAGCATTTT. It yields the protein CASSYGPGNNQPQHF.

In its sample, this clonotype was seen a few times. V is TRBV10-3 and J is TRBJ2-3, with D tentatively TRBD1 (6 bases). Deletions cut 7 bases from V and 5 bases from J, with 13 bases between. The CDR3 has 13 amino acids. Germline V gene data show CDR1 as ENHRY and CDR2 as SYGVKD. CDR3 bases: TGTGCCATCACCAGGGGCGCGGTAGATACGCAGTATTTT. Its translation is CAITRGAVDTQYF.

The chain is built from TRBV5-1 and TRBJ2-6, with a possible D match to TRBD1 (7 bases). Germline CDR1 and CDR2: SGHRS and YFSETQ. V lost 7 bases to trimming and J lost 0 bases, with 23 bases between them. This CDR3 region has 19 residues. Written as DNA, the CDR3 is TGCGCCAGCCGAAGACAGGGAGGAACTGGGTCCTCTGGGGCCAACGTCCTGACTTTC. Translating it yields CASRRQGGTGSSGANVLTF.

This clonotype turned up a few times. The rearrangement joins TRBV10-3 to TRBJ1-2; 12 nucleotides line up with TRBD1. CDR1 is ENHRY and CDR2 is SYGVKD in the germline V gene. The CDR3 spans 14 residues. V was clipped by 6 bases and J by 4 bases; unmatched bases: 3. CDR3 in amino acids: CAISSGQGAYGYTF. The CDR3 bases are TGTGCCATCAGCTCGGGACAGGGGGCCTATGGCTACACCTTC.

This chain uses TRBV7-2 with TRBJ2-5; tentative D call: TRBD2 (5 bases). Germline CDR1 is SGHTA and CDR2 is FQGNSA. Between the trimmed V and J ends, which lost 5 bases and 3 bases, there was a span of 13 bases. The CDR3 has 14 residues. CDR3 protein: CASSPEDFEETQYF. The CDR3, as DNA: TGTGCCAGCAGCCCGGAGGACTTTGAAGAGACCCAGTACTTC.

This CDR3 is CASSPGLAGSAYEQFF. In nucleotides, the CDR3 is TGTGCCAGCAGTCCGGGACTAGCGGGATCAGCGTATGAGCAGTTCTTC. The genes are TRBV2 and TRBJ2-1, with 13 bases fitting TRBD2. Trimming cost V 5 bases and J 8 bases; bases outside gene matches: 9. Germline values: CDR1 SNHLY, CDR2 FYNNEI. The CDR3 sequence is 16 residues long.

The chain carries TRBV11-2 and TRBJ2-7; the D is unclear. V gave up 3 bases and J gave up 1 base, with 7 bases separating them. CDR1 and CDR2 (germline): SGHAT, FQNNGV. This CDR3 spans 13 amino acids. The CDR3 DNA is TGTGCCAGCAGCTTTTTCCCATCCTACGAGCAGTACGTC. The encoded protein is CASSFFPSYEQYV.

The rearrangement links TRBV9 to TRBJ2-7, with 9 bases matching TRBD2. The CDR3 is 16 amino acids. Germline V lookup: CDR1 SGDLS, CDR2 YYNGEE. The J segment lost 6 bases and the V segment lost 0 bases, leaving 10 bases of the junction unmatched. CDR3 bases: TGTGCCAGCAGCGTAGGTATTAGCGGGAGTGGTGGCGAGCAGTACTTC. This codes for CASSVGISGSGGEQYF. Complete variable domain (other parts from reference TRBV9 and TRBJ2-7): DSGVTQTPKHLITATGQRVTLRCSPRSGDLSVYWYQQSLDQGLQFLIQYYNGEERAKGNILERFSAQQFPDLHSELNLSSLELGDSALYFCASSVGISGSGGEQYFGPGTRLTVT.

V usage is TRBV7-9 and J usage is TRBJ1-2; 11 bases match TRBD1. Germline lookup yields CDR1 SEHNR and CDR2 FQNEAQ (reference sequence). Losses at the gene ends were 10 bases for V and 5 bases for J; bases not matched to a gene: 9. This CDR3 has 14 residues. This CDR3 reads CATPGQGVKYGYTF. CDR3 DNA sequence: TGTGCCACGCCGGGACAGGGGGTTAAGTATGGCTACACCTTC.

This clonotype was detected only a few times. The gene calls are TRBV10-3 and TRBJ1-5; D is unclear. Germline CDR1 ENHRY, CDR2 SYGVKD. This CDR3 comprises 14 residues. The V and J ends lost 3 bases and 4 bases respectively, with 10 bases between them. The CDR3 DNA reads TGTGCCATCAGTGAACGGGAAATAAATCAGCCCCAGCATTTT. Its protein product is CAISEREINQPQHF.

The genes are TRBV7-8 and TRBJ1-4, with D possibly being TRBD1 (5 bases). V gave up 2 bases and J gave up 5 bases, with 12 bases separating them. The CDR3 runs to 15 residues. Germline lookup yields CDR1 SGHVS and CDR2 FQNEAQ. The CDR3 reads CASSLRNRINEKLFF. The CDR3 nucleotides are TGTGCCAGCAGCTTACGGAACAGGATCAATGAAAAACTGTTTTTT.

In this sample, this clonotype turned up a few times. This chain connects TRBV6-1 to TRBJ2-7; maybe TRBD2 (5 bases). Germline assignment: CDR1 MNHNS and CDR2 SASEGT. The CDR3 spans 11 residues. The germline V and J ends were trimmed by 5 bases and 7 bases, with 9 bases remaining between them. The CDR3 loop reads CASSFRGEQYF. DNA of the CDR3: TGTGCCAGCAGTTTCCGAGGGGAGCAGTACTTC.

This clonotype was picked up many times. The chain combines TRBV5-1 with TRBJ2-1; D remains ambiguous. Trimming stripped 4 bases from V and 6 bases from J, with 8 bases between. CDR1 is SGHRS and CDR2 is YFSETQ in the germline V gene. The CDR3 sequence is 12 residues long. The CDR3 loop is CASSITVNEQFF. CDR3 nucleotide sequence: TGCGCCAGCAGCATCACAGTCAATGAGCAGTTCTTC.

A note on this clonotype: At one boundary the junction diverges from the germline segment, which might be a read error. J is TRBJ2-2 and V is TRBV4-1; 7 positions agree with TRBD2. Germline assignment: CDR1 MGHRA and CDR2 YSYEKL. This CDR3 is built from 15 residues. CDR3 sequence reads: CVSSLSGEYTGELFF. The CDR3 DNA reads TGCGTCAGCAGTCTAAGCGGGGAGTACACCGGGGAGCTGTTTTTT.

CDR3 in DNA: TGTGCCAGCAGCCAACCCAACAGGGATTACACTGAAGCTTTCTTT. It yields the protein CASSQPNRDYTEAFF. The rearrangement joins TRBV3-1 to TRBJ1-1, with D possibly matching TRBD1 (6 bases). Germline-derived CDR1 and CDR2 are LGHDT and YNNKEL (reference sequence). The ends were cut back, 2 bases at V and 3 bases at J, with 13 bases in the middle. The CDR3 contains 15 residues.

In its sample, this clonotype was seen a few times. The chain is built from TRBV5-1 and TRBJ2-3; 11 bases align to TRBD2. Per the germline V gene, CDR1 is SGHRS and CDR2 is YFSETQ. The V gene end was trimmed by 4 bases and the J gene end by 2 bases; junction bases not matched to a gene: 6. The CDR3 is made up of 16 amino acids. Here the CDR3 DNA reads TGCGCCAGCAGCACAGGGACTAGCGGAAACACAGATACGCAGTATTTT. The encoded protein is CASSTGTSGNTDTQYF.

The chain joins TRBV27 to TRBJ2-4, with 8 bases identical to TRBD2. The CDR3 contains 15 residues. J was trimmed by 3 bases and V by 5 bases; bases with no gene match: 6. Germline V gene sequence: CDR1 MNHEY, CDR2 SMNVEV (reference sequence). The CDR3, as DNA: TGTGCCAGCAGTCCCTCGGGAGGGGGCAAAAACATTCAGTACTTC. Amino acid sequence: CASSPSGGGKNIQYF.

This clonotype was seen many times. CDR3 DNA sequence: TGTGCCACCAGTGACCAAAGGACGGGTGAAGCTTTCTTT. It is translated as CATSDQRTGEAFF. The chain uses TRBV24-1 and TRBJ1-1; no clear D gene. The CDR3 has 13 residues. From germline, CDR1 is KGHDR and CDR2 SFDVKD. Trimming removed 4 bases from V and 7 bases from J, with 12 bases in between.

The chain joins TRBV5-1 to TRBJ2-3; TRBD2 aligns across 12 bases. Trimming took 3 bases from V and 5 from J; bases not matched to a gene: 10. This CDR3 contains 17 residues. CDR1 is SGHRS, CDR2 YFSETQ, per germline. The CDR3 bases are TGCGCCAGCAGCTCGAGTGCTAGCGGGGGGGCGCTAGATACGCAGTATTTT. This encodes CASSSSASGGALDTQYF.